These T cell receptor beta chains were read from a single sample in a study of cytomegalovirus exposure and HLA in healthy donors. Sequencing was performed with immunoSEQ multiplex PCR; in TCRdb, only in-frame clones are kept and a portion is missing. This sample has under 140,000 clones, with around 76% found just once. Material for sequencing was PBMCs. The source is a man aged 30 to 39 in good health and CMV-seropositive. Each CDR3 is given with its conserved first and last residue.

V	CDR3
TRBV7-9	CASSGTGEGYEQYF
TRBV6-6	CASRIRQSREETQYF
TRBV28	CASSEISGNTEAFF
TRBV4-2	CASSQDGDRAIIGTF
TRBV19	CASSIGTGVDYEPQHF
TRBV19	CASSTSGGDEQYF
TRBV4-1	CASSPGARRRSTDTQYF
TRBV27	CASSQGLAGTEQFF
TRBV7-9	CASSLALTDQETQYF
TRBV30	CASAEGGYTF
TRBV27	CATSEGLGAKNIQYF
TRBV5-1	CASSLGRAGGLYEQYF
TRBV4-2	CASSQDQAQDSTYEQYF
TRBV2	CASSELGRGTDTQYF
TRBV28	CASSSPTDNEQFF
TRBV28	CASSLSRQELNYGYTF
TRBV28	CASSLTEANTEAFF
TRBV6-6	CATMGGLGEQYF
TRBV7-2	CASSLVHGFDYEQYF
TRBV29-1	CSVEGRTSGPDYNEQFF
TRBV9	CASSVVGGGTGNTGELFF
TRBV5-4	CASSLGAGGLLLETQYF
TRBV11-3	CASSLVTGNHENTGELFF
TRBV4-3	CASSQGGGTSALHF
TRBV28	CASSLGQDSYEQYF
TRBV13	CASSPARRPGELFF
TRBV7-9	CASSYPATSGGPDTQYF
TRBV15	CATSRWAGNTEAFF
TRBV7-6	CASSPSHRESSYEQYF
TRBV29-1	CSVPWGESSYEQYF
TRBV30	CAWRKGMVPLHF
TRBV5-6	CASSLMVRLAYEQYF
TRBV11-2	CASSLAGTGVFNQPQHF
TRBV4-1	CASSQGKGADGYTF
TRBV7-6	CASSPPWGVGEQYF
TRBV2	CATSDRGGNTEAFF
TRBV28	CASSPLGPYGYTF
TRBV7-2	CASSPPGQPQHF
TRBV30	CAWSVWGQGVNGVYGYTF
TRBV2	CASRPGSGNSPLHF
TRBV7-9	CASSFGGRPTRANEQFF
TRBV10-3	CAISDRTPNTGELFF
TRBV30	CAWSVTVRWLGNQPQHF
TRBV30	CAWAGPRGETQYF
TRBV7-3	CASSLGGLETQYF
TRBV2	CASSARGQPQHF
TRBV9	CASSVATGDTQYF
TRBV30	CAWSGQGNEKLFF
TRBV19	CASRLQGGQAGANVLTF
TRBV30	CASTRTSGGPETQYF
TRBV6-1	CASSPQGSQNTQYF
TRBV27	CASSRQGRNQPQHF
TRBV2	CARRPGQGYMNF
TRBV7-2	CASSSGTSGSEQFF
TRBV6-5	CASSYFGGATGELFF
TRBV4-1	CASSQAGSYNEQFF
TRBV10-1	CASSVSGAGELFF